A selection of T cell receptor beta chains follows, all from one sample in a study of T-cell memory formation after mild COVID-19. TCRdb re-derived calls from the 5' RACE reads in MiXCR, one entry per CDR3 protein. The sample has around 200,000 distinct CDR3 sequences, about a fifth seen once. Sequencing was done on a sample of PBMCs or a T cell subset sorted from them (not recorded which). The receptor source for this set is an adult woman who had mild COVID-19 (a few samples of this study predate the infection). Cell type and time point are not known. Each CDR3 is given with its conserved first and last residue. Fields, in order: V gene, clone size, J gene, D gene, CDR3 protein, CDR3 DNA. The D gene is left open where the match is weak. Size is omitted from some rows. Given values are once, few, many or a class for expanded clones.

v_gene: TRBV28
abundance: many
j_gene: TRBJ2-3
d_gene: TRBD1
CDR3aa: CASSPDRGADTQYF
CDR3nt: TGTGCCAGCAGCCCGGACAGGGGTGCAGATACGCAGTATTTT

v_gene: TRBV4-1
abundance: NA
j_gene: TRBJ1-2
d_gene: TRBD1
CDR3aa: CASSPSGTGIGYGYTF
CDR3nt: TGCGCCAGCAGCCCTTCCGGGACAGGGATTGGGTATGGCTACACCTTC

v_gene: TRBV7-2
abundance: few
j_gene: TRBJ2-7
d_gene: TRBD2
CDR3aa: CASSFSGREYEQYF
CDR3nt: TGTGCCAGCAGCTTCAGCGGGAGAGAGTACGAGCAGTACTTC

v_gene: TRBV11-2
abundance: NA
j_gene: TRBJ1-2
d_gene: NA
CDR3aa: CASSQGGTPANYGYTF
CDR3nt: TGTGCCAGCAGCCAGGGAGGGACTCCAGCTAACTATGGCTACACCTTC

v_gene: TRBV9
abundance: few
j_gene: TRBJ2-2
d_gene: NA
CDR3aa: CASSPRDSWTGELFF
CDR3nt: TGTGCCAGCAGCCCTAGAGATTCTTGGACCGGGGAGCTGTTTTTT

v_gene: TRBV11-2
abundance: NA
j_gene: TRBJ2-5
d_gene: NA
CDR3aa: CASSPDFFAYQETQYF
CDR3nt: TGTGCCAGCAGCCCCGACTTCTTCGCGTACCAAGAGACCCAGTACTTC

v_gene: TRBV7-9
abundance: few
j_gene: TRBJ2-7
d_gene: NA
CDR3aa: CASSLDNGISYEQYF
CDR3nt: TGTGCCAGCAGCTTGGACAACGGGATTTCCTACGAGCAGTACTTC

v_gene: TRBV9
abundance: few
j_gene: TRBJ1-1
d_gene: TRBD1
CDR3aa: CASSVGTGGGTEAFF
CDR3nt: TGTGCCAGCAGCGTAGGGACAGGGGGAGGTACTGAAGCTTTCTTT

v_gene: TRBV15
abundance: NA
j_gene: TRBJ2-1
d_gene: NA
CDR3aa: CATSRDRRGSLGNEQFF
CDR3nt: TGTGCCACCAGCAGAGATCGACGCGGAAGCTTGGGGAATGAGCAGTTCTTC

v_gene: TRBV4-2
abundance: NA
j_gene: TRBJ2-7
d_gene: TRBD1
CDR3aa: CASSHPGEGQGPKGLLGEQYF
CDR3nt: TGTGCCAGCAGCCATCCCGGGGAGGGACAGGGACCAAAGGGGCTCCTAGGGGAGCAGTACTTC

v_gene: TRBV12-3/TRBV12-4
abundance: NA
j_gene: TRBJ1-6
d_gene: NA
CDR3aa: CASSSNSPLHF
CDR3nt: TGTGCCAGCAGTTCAAATTCACCCCTCCACTTT

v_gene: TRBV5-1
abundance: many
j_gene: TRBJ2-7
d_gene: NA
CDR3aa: CASSLEWETSYEQYF
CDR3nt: TGCGCCAGCAGCTTGGAATGGGAGACTTCCTACGAGCAGTACTTC

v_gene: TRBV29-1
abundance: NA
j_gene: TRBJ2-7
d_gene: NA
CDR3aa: CSVEGIPGPPQQYF
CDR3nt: TGCAGCGTTGAAGGAATCCCAGGACCTCCCCAGCAGTACTTC

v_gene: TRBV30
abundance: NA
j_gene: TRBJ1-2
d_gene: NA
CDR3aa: CAWRILGGLYGYTF
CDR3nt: TGTGCCTGGAGAATTTTGGGGGGGCTCTATGGCTACACCTTC

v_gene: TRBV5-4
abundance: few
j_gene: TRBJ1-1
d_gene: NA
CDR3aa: CASSLEQRNTEAFF
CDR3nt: TGTGCCAGCAGCTTGGAACAGAGAAACACTGAAGCTTTCTTT

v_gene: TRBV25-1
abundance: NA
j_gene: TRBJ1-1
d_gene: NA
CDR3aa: CASSELGGGDTEAFF
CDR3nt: TGTGCCAGCAGTGAATTGGGTGGCGGGGACACTGAAGCTTTCTTT

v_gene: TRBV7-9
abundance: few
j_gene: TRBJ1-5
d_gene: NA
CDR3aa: CASSPSAGSGQPQHF
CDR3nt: TGTGCCAGCAGCCCTTCCGCAGGGTCCGGTCAGCCCCAGCATTTT

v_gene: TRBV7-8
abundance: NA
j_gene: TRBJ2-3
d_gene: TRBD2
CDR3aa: CASSLTSGKPDTQYF
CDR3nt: TGTGCCAGCAGCTTGACTAGCGGAAAACCAGATACGCAGTATTTT

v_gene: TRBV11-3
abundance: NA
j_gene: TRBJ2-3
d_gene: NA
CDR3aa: CASSSVPGRADTQYF
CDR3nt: TGTGCCAGCAGCTCAGTCCCGGGACGAGCAGATACGCAGTATTTT

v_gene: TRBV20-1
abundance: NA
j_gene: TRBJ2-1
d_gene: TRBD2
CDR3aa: CSARDRSGGAYNEQFF
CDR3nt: TGCAGTGCTAGAGACCGAAGCGGGGGGGCCTACAATGAGCAGTTCTTC

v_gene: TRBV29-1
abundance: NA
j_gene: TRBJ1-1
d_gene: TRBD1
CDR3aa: CSVRQGGTEAFF
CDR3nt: TGCAGCGTCCGACAGGGGGGAACTGAAGCTTTCTTT

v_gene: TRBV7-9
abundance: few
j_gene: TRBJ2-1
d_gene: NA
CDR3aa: CASSHGNREYNEQFF
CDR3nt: TGTGCCAGCAGCCACGGGAACAGAGAGTACAATGAGCAGTTCTTC

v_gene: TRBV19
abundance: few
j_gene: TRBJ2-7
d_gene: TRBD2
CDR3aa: CASSTKAGTPYEQYF
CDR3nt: TGTGCCAGTAGTACCAAAGCGGGAACGCCCTACGAGCAGTACTTC

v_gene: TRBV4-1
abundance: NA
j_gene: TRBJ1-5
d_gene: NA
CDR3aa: CASSPRGADNQPQHF
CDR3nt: TGCGCCAGCAGCCCCAGGGGAGCGGACAATCAGCCCCAGCATTTT

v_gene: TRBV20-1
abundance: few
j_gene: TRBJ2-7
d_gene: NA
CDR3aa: CSARAPNMGEQYF
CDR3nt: TGCAGTGCTAGAGCCCCCAACATGGGGGAGCAGTACTTC

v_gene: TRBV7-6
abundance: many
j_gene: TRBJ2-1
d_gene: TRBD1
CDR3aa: CAKAGTGVARSYNEQFF
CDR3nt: TGTGCCAAAGCCGGGACAGGGGTGGCGAGGTCCTACAATGAGCAGTTCTTC

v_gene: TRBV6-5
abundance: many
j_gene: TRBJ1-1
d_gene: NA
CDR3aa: CASSYSLRDTEAFF
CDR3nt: TGTGCCAGCAGTTACTCCCTGAGGGACACTGAAGCTTTCTTT

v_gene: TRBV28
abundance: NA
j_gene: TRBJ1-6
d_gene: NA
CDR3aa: CASSLYRDYSPLHF
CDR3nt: TGTGCCAGCAGTTTGTACAGGGATTATTCACCCCTCCACTTT

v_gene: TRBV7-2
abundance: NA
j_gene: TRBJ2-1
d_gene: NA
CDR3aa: CASSSSLGYNEQFF
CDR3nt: TGTGCCAGCAGCTCCAGCCTAGGGTATAATGAGCAGTTCTTC

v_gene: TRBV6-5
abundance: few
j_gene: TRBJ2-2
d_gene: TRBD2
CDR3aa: CASSYGDAGGPSGELFF
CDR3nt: TGTGCCAGCAGTTACGGGGATGCGGGGGGGCCTTCCGGGGAGCTGTTTTTT

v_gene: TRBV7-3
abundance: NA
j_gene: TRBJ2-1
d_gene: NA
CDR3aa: CASSSAASGSDEQFF
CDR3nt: TGTGCCAGCAGCTCCGCTGCGTCAGGGTCCGATGAGCAGTTCTTC

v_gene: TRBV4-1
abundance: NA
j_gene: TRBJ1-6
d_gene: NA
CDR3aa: CASSQEEVMNSPLHF
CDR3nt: TGCGCCAGCAGCCAAGAGGAGGTTATGAATTCACCCCTCCACTTT

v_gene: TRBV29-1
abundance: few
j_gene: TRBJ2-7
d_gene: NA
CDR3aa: CSVEGGDIDYEQYF
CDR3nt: TGCAGCGTTGAAGGGGGGGACATTGACTACGAGCAGTACTTC

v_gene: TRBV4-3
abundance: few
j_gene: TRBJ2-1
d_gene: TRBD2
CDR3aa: CASSQDTLLAGDYNEQFF
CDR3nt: TGCGCCAGCAGCCAAGATACCCTCCTTGCGGGGGATTACAATGAGCAGTTCTTC

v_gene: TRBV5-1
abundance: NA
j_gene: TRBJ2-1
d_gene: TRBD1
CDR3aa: CASSWGTGVYNEQFF
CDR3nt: TGCGCCAGCAGTTGGGGGACAGGGGTTTACAATGAGCAGTTCTTC

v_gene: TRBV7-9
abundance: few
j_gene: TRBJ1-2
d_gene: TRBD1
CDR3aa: CASNERDRAYGYTF
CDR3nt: TGTGCCAGCAACGAACGGGACAGGGCATATGGCTACACCTTC

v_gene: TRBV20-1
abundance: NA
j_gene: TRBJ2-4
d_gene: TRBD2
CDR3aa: CSAQGLGDIQYF
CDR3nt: TGCAGTGCTCAGGGACTAGGGGACATTCAGTACTTC

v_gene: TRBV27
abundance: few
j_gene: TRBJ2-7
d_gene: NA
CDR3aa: CASSLSRPYEQYF
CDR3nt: TGTGCCAGCAGTTTATCAAGACCCTACGAGCAGTACTTC